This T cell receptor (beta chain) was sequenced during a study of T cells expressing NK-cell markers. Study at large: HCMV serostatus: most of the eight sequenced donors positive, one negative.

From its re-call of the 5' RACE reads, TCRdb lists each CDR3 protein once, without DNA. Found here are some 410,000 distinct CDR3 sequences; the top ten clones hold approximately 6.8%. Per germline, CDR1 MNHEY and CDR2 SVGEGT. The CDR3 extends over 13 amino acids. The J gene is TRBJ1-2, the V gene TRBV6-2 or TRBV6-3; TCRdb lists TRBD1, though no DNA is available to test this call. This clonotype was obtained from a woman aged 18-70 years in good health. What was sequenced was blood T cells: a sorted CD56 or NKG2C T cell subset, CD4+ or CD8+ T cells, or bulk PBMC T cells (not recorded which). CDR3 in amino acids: CASSKQEAYGYTF.